The clone carrying this T cell receptor beta chain was seen many times. The target antigen is unknown. This sample is part of a study of spatial heterogeneity in lung cancer. A single record per CDR3 protein comes from TCRdb applying MiXCR to the 5' RACE reads. The table lists about 40,000 distinct CDR3 sequences, roughly 5.6% of them singletons. Broader study findings: Expanded tumor TCRs that were ubiquitous appeared in blood more at resection than follow-up.

The CDR3 is 13 residues long. V was clipped by 8 bases and J by 4 bases; unmatched bases: 7. CDR1 and CDR2 (germline): SEHNR, FQNEAQ (reference sequence). Time point of the sample: sample taken at primary tumor resection. The sequenced material consisted of unsorted whole RNA from tumor, nontumor lung or frozen PBMC. This clonotype was obtained from a female donor with early-stage non-small cell lung cancer. This sequence joins TRBV7-9 and TRBJ1-2; 7 bases agree with TRBD1. This specimen was PBMCs, taken at surgery. The CDR3 DNA follows: TGTGCCAGCGGCAAGACAGGGCTCTATGGCTACACCTTC. This codes for CASGKTGLYGYTF.